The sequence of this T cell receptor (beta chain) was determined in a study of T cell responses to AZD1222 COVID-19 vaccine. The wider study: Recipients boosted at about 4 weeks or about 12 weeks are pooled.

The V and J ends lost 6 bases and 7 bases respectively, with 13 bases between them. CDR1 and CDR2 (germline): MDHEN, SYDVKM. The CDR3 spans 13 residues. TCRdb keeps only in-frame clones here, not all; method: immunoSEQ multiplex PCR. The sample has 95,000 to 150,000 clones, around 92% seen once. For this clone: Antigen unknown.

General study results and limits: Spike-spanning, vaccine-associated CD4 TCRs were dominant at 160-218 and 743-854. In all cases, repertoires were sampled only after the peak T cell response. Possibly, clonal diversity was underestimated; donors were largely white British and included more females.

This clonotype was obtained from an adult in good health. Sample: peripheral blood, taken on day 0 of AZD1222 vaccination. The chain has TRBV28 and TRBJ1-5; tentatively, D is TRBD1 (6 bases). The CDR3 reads CASSYREKQPQHF. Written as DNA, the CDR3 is TGTGCCAGCAGCTACAGGGAGAAACAGCCCCAGCATTTT.